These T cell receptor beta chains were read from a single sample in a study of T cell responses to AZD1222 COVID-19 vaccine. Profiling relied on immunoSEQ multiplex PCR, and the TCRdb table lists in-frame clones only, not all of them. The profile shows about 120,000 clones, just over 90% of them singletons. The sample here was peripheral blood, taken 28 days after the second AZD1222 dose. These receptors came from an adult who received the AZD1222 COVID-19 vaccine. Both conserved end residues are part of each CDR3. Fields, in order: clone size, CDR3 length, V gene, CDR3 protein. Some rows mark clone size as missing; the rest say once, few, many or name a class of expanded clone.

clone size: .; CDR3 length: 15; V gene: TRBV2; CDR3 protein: CASSRPSSIHNEQFF
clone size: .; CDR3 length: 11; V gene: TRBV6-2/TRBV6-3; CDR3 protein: CASSYGGATYF
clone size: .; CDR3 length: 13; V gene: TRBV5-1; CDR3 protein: CATSGPSKDTQYF
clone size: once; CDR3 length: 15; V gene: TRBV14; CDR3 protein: CASSHGGSKPYEQYF
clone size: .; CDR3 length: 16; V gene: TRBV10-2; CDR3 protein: CASSDGLFGPTDTQYF
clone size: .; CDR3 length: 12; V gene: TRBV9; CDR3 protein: CASGLSYNEQFF
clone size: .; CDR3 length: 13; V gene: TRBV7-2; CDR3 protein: CASSLGLAREQYF
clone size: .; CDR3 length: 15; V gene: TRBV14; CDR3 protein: CASSLLGQLNTEAFF
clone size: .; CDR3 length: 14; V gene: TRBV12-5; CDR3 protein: CASGWGAGNQPQHF
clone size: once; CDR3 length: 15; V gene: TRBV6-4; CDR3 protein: CASSDSIGTSNEQFF
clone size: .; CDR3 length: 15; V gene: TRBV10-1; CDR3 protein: CASSESGGAYNEQFF
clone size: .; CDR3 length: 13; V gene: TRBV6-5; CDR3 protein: CASSYLGQNPQHF
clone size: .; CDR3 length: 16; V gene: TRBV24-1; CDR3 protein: CATSDPGTGGTDTQYF
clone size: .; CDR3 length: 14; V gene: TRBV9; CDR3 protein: CASSPGVAANEQYF
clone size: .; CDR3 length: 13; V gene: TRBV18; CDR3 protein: CASSPQGENEAFF
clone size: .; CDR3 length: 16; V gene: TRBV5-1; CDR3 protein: CASSLGTGGKNTEAFF
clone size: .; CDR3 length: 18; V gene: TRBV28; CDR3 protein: CASSSSVGGAIGANVLTF
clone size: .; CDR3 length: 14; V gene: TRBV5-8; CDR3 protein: CASSLARGSSPLHF
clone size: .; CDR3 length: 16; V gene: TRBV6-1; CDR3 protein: CASSELSWSDTGELFF
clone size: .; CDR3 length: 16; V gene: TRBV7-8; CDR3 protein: CASSLALIRTGGGYTF
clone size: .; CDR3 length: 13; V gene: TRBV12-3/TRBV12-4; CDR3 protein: CASKLTGFYGYTF
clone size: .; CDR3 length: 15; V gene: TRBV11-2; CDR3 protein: CASSLHRDRVGGYTF
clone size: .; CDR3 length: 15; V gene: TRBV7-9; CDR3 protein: CASSQSGTGSYGYTF
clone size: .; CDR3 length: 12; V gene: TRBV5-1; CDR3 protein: CASSLEGLAAFF
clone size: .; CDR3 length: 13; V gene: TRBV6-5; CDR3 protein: CASTPEGGRGYTF
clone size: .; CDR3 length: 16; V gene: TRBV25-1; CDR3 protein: CASSGRGFGRSYEQYF
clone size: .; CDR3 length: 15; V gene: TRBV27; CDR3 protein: CASSLYRGADTEAFF
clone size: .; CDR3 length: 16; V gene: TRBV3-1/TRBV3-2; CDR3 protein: CASSQDPVGMNTEAFF
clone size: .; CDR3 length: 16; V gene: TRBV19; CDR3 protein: CASSIGTLISGNTIYF